These T cell receptor beta chains were read from a single sample in a study of OX40 agonist ivuxolimab in advanced cancers. Produced via immunoSEQ multiplex PCR; TCRdb's table is partial and in-frame only. The table has approximately 74,000 clones, 85% seen once; the top ten hold about 0.49%. This sample comprised CD4+ or CD8+ T cells sorted from blood, obtained in a trial of the OX40 agonist ivuxolimab. The receptors come from an adult with an advanced solid tumor such as melanoma, head and neck, liver or kidney cancer. The CDR3 runs from the conserved cysteine through the conserved F or W. D genes are given only for firm matches. Clone size, where shown, is once, few, many, or a class for clones that have expanded.

TRBV30	TRBD2	-	TRBJ2-5	CAWRTSGSGETQYF	TGTGCCTGGAGGACTAGCGGGAGTGGAGAGACCCAGTACTTC
TRBV10-1	TRBD2	-	TRBJ2-3	CASGTSGTDTQYF	TGCGCCAGTGGGACTAGCGGCACAGATACGCAGTATTTT
TRBV29-1	-	-	TRBJ2-7	CSVLAGAFASNEQYF	TGCAGCGTCCTCGCGGGGGCCTTCGCCTCAAACGAGCAGTACTTC
TRBV27	-	-	TRBJ1-6	CASSTRVSTPSPLHF	TGTGCCAGCAGTACTCGGGTATCTACCCCATCACCCCTCCACTTT
TRBV6-1	TRBD1	-	TRBJ2-4	CASSEAGGQADLAKNIQYF	TGTGCCAGCAGTGAAGCAGGGGGACAGGCAGATCTAGCCAAAAACATTCAGTACTTC
TRBV6-5	TRBD1	-	TRBJ1-1	CASKLTGGMNTEAFF	TGTGCCAGCAAACTAACAGGGGGGATGAACACTGAAGCTTTCTTT
TRBV7-2	-	few	TRBJ2-7	CASSLGSAGVYEQYF	TGTGCCAGCAGCTTAGGGTCAGCGGGCGTCTACGAGCAGTACTTC
TRBV6-6	-	-	TRBJ2-1	CASSTQGGISYNEQFF	TGTGCCAGCAGCACCCAAGGGGGGATTTCCTACAATGAGCAGTTCTTC
TRBV14	TRBD1	-	TRBJ2-6	CASSLGQAGANVLTF	TGTGCCAGCAGCCTTGGACAGGCTGGGGCCAACGTCCTGACTTTC
TRBV28	-	few	TRBJ1-2	CASSVTGNYGYTF	TGTGCCAGCAGTGTTACAGGGAACTATGGCTACACCTTC
TRBV19	-	-	TRBJ1-2	CASTEALTGGSKVHGYTF	TGTGCCAGTACCGAGGCGTTAACGGGGGGCAGTAAGGTTCATGGCTACACCTTC
TRBV11-1	-	-	TRBJ2-3	CASHGLSTDTQYF	TGTGCCAGCCACGGACTGAGCACAGATACGCAGTATTTT
TRBV15	-	-	TRBJ2-3	CATSRGGTDTQYF	TGTGCCACCAGCAGAGGAGGCACAGATACGCAGTATTTT
TRBV11-2	TRBD2	-	TRBJ2-5	CASRTWTSGQETQYF	TGTGCCAGCAGGACCTGGACTAGCGGCCAAGAGACCCAGTACTTC
TRBV7-8	-	-	TRBJ1-1	CASSSSPGASNTEAFF	TGTGCCAGCAGCTCGTCTCCAGGGGCGTCGAACACTGAAGCTTTCTTT
TRBV11-2	TRBD1	-	TRBJ2-1	CASSLRWTGGGNEQFF	TGTGCCAGCAGCTTAAGGTGGACAGGGGGCGGGAATGAGCAGTTCTTC
TRBV7-8	TRBD2	-	TRBJ2-3	CASRRGATDTQYF	TGTGCCAGCAGGCGGGGGGCTACAGATACGCAGTATTTT
TRBV30	-	-	TRBJ1-2	CAWSETHDHTF	TGTGCCTGGAGTGAGACTCACGACCACACCTTC
TRBV11-2	TRBD1	once	TRBJ2-7	CASSLLLQGSAGEQYF	TGTGCCAGCAGCCTCCTACTACAGGGGTCGGCGGGCGAGCAGTACTTC
TRBV30	-	once	TRBJ2-5	CAWTEGDSAETQYF	TGTGCCTGGACGGAAGGGGATAGCGCAGAGACCCAGTACTTC
TRBV5-4	-	-	TRBJ2-2	CASSPWGSGELFF	TGTGCCAGCAGCCCGTGGGGCTCCGGGGAGCTGTTTTTT
TRBV6-1	-	-	TRBJ1-2	CASSEAPGLIGYTF	TGTGCCAGCAGTGAAGCGCCAGGGTTAATCGGCTACACCTTC
TRBV28	-	-	TRBJ2-3	CASSPEVGTDTQYF	TGTGCCAGCAGTCCAGAGGTAGGCACAGATACGCAGTATTTT
TRBV28	TRBD1	-	TRBJ1-5	CASRTGFGNQPQHF	TGTGCCAGCAGGACAGGGTTTGGAAATCAGCCCCAGCATTTT
TRBV25-1	-	-	TRBJ2-7	CASSESLAASYEQYF	TGTGCCAGCAGTGAATCTTTAGCGGCCTCCTACGAGCAGTACTTC
TRBV7-3	-	-	TRBJ2-2	CASSPQGGSNTGELFF	TGTGCCAGCAGCCCCCAGGGGGGATCGAACACCGGGGAGCTGTTTTTT
TRBV6-1	TRBD1	-	TRBJ1-5	CASETGRIGQPQHF	TGTGCCAGCGAGACAGGGCGGATCGGTCAGCCCCAGCATTTT
TRBV5-1	-	few	TRBJ1-2	CASSLNPESGYTF	TGCGCCAGCAGCTTAAATCCCGAGAGCGGCTACACCTTC
TRBV19	TRBD1	-	TRBJ2-7	CASSRNLGQAPGEQYF	TGTGCCAGTAGTAGAAACCTGGGACAGGCCCCGGGGGAGCAGTACTTC
TRBV30	-	few	TRBJ1-3	CAWREGGGNTIYF	TGTGCCTGGCGCGAGGGTGGAGGAAACACCATATATTTT
TRBV7-3	-	-	TRBJ2-3	CASSVTGPDTQYF	TGTGCCAGCAGCGTCACAGGGCCAGATACGCAGTATTTT
TRBV10-2	TRBD2	-	TRBJ2-5	CASSLAGFGETQYF	TGCGCCAGCAGCCTAGCGGGGTTTGGGGAGACCCAGTACTTC
TRBV5-1	TRBD1	-	TRBJ2-2	CASSPQGAGELFF	TGCGCCAGCAGCCCTCAGGGGGCCGGGGAGCTGTTTTTT
TRBV15	TRBD1	-	TRBJ2-7	CATSRDQGGWYEQYF	TGTGCCACCAGCAGAGATCAAGGGGGCTGGTACGAGCAGTACTTC
TRBV7-2	-	-	TRBJ1-1	CASSSQKNTEAFF	TGTGCCAGCAGCTCACAGAAGAACACTGAAGCTTTCTTT
TRBV16	-	-	TRBJ1-1	CASSQSSSGSAFF	TGTGCCAGCAGCCAATCCAGTAGTGGTAGCGCTTTCTTT